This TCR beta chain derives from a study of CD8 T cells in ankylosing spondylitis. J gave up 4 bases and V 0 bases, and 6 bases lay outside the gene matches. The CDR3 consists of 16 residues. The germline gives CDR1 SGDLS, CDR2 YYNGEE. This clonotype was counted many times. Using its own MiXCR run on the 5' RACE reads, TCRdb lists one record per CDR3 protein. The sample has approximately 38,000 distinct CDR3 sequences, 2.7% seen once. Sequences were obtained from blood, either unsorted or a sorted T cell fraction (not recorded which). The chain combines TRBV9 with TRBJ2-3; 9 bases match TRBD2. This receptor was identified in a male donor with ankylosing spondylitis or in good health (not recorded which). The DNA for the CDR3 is TGTGCCAGCAGCGTAGGCGGCGGGAGGGCCGCAGATACGCAGTATTTT. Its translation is CASSVGGGRAADTQYF.